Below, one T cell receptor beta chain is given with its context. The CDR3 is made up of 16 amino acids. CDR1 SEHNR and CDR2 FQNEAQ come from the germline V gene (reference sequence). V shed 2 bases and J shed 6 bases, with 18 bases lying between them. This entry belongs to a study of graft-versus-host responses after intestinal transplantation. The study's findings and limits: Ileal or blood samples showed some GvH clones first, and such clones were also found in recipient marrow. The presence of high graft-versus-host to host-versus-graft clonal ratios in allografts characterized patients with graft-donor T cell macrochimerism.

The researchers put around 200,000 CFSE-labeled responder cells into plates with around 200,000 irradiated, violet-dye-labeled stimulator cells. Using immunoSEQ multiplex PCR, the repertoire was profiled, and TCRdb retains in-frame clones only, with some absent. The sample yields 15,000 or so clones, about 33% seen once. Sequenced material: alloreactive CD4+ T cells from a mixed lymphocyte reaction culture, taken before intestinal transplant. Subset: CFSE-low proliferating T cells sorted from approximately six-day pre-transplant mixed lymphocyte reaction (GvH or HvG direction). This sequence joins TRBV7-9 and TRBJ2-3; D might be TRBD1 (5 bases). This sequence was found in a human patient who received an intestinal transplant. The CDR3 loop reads CASSLNPLTGRDTQYF. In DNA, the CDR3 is TGTGCCAGCAGCTTAAACCCCCTCACAGGCAGGGATACGCAGTATTTT.